This TCR beta chain appears in the sequencing data of a study of cytomegalovirus exposure and HLA in healthy donors. Across the whole study: In an earlier analysis, 117 million unique TCR beta sequences were found from some 180 million T cells. Falling in the Caucasian-associated ancestry cluster were about 82% of approximately 410 genotyped donors. Study-level findings and limits: Reportedly, diagnosis of cytomegalovirus status by the classifier showed high specificity and sensitivity.

PCR was performed using 60 Vbeta and 13 Jbeta primers. Profiling relied on immunoSEQ multiplex PCR, and the TCRdb table lists in-frame clones only, not all of them. This table holds about 100,000 clones, over 60% found once. The CDR3 is made up of 18 amino acids. The V segment lost 3 bases and the J segment 1 base; nucleotides outside the gene matches: 11. The germline V gene encodes CDR1 KGHSH and CDR2 LQKENI. About this clone: Its specificity is not known.

The V and J genes are TRBV18 and TRBJ1-3, with 8 nucleotides matching TRBD1. The sequenced sample consisted of PBMCs. The receptor's source is a female donor in good health and CMV-seropositive. The DNA of the CDR3 is TGTGCCAGCTCACCGGTCCCGGGACAGGTCCGGTCTGGAAACACCATATATTTT. Its protein product is CASSPVPGQVRSGNTIYF.